This T cell receptor beta chain was sequenced in a study of blood T cell repertoires in COVID-19. Study at large: Sources were T cells, B-cell-depleted T cells, or PBMCs; the material itself was cDNA or gDNA.

TCRdb keeps only in-frame clones here, not all; method: immunoSEQ multiplex PCR. The data contain approximately 380,000 clones, about 89% of them seen just once; the ten biggest clones take up roughly 0.9%. CDR1 and CDR2 from the germline V gene are SGHVS and FNYEAQ. The J segment lost 3 bases and the V segment lost 1 base, leaving 5 bases of the junction unmatched. The CDR3 loop spans 17 amino acids. The rearrangement uses TRBV7-6 and TRBJ2-7; 14 bases fit TRBD2. Sequenced material: PBMCs or T cells enriched from blood (not recorded which). The sequence derives from a woman between 35 and 50 years old who had been exposed to COVID-19. The CDR3 spells CASSLGGGTSGSYEQYF. The CDR3 region has the DNA TGTGCCAGCAGCTTAGGAGGGGGGACTAGCGGGAGCTACGAGCAGTACTTC.